A single sample is the source of the 25 T cell receptor beta chains below, sequenced in a study of blood T cells in healthy people across ages. With a J-beta primer mix and a sample-barcoded 5' primer, a second PCR ran about 7 to 12 cycles. TCRdb fed the 5' RACE reads into MiXCR, producing one record per CDR3 protein. The sample includes 660,000 or so distinct CDR3 sequences, 58% of them seen just once. Sequencing input: blood. The receptors derive from a man aged 55 to 70 in good health.

This chain connects TRBV7-9 to TRBJ2-7, with 8 bases aligning to TRBD1. This CDR3 is 16 amino acids long. The junction had 7 bases not matched to a gene; V was cut back by 2 bases and J by 1 base. Germline loops: CDR1 SEHNR, CDR2 FQNEAQ (reference sequence). CDR3 protein: CASSLWADRDSYEQYF. The CDR3 region has the DNA TGTGCCAGCAGCTTATGGGCGGACAGGGATTCCTACGAGCAGTACTTC.

This clonotype was seen only a few times. The genes are TRBV7-6 and TRBJ2-1, with 11 positions matching TRBD2. Germline CDR1 is SGHVS and CDR2 is FNYEAQ. With 6 bases clipped from V and 4 bases from J, the junction kept 17 bases outside the gene matches. The CDR3 extends over 19 amino acids. The CDR3 region is CASRTTGSLAGGLYNEQFF. DNA of the CDR3: TGTGCCAGCAGGACAACAGGGAGTCTAGCGGGGGGCTTGTACAATGAGCAGTTCTTC.

V gene TRBV10-3 combines with J gene TRBJ2-6; 8 positions match TRBD1. In germline, CDR1 is ENHRY, CDR2 SYGVKD. CDR3 length equals 16 residues. With 6 bases clipped from V and 4 bases from J, the junction kept 8 bases outside the gene matches. The CDR3 loop reads CAIRPTGASGANVLTF. CDR3 nucleotides: TGTGCCATCAGACCGACAGGGGCCTCCGGGGCCAACGTCCTGACTTTC.

The chain recombines TRBV6-5 with TRBJ2-7, with 11 bases fitting TRBD2. The CDR3 is made up of 15 amino acids. Germline lookup yields CDR1 MNHEY and CDR2 SVGAGI. The V segment lost 2 bases and the J segment 4 bases; nucleotides outside the gene matches: 4. DNA of the CDR3: TGTGCCAGCAGTTACCTAGCGGGGGGACAATACGAGCAGTACTTC. Translation: CASSYLAGGQYEQYF.

This rearrangement joins TRBV29-1 to TRBJ2-2; D not certain. Germline CDR1 SQVTM, CDR2 ANQGSEA. V lost 8 bases to trimming and J lost 6 bases, with 13 bases between them. This CDR3 spans 12 amino acids. The CDR3 region has the DNA TGCAGCACCCAAAGATTGGCCGGGGAGCTGTTTTTT. This sequence encodes CSTQRLAGELFF.

This clonotype was picked up a small number of times. J is TRBJ1-2 and V is TRBV21-1; TRBD1 is taken as the D call from the table, unchecked against the DNA. TRBV21-1 is flagged as a pseudogene. There are 16 residues in the CDR3. CDR3 in amino acids: CASRYRQGALNYGYTF. CDR3 bases: TGTGCCAGCCGCTACCGACAGGGGGCGCTTAACTATGGCTACACCTTC.

This clonotype has ten or more counts. The V and J genes are TRBV12-3 or TRBV12-4 and TRBJ2-5, with 7 bases that match TRBD2. CDR3 length: 15 amino acids. The junction had 8 bases not matched to a gene; V was cut back by 6 bases and J by 1 base. The CDR3 loop is CASSPSGASQETQYF. The CDR3 nucleotides are TGTGCCAGCAGCCCCAGCGGGGCCTCCCAAGAGACCCAGTACTTC.

Only a few counts were recorded for this clonotype. The rearrangement joins TRBV7-9 to TRBJ2-7, with 11 bases that match TRBD2. From germline, CDR1 is SEHNR and CDR2 FQNEAQ (reference sequence). The ends lost 4 bases at V and 10 bases at J; junction bases unmatched: 12. The CDR3 runs 15 residues. This CDR3 reads CASSSLAGEPHPQYF. In nucleotides, the CDR3 is TGTGCCAGCAGCTCACTAGCGGGGGAACCTCATCCCCAGTACTTC.

The table lists this clonotype with a few counts. J is TRBJ2-1 and V is TRBV2; perhaps D is TRBD1 or TRBD2 (6 bases each). CDR3 length equals 14 residues. The V end was cut by 7 bases, the J end by 8 bases, with 18 bases between. Germline CDR1 and CDR2: SNHLY and FYNNEI. The CDR3 DNA reads as TGTGCCAGCAATATGGGGGGCCTGGGGGATGAGCAGTTCTTC. Translating gives CASNMGGLGDEQFF.

The chain links TRBV5-1 to TRBJ1-1; 8 bases fit TRBD1. The CDR3 loop spans 15 amino acids. Germline values: CDR1 SGHRS, CDR2 YFSETQ. The V gene end was trimmed by 5 bases and the J gene end by 5 bases; junction bases not matched to a gene: 11. The CDR3 protein is CASRGDRGTITEAFF. The DNA of the CDR3 is TGCGCCAGCAGGGGCGACAGGGGAACAATTACTGAAGCTTTCTTT.

The chain uses TRBV4-2 and TRBJ2-7; the D call may be TRBD1 or TRBD2 (5 bases each). This CDR3 is 15 amino acids long. V lost 2 bases and J 2 bases, leaving 13 bases between the germline ends. Germline CDR1 LGHNA, CDR2 YNFKEQ. The CDR3 region is CASSQHGGGTYEQYF. The CDR3 nucleotides are TGTGCCAGCAGCCAACATGGGGGTGGGACCTACGAGCAGTACTTC.

The chain combines TRBV28 with TRBJ2-4, with D possibly called TRBD1 or TRBD2 (5 bases each). Germline V lookup: CDR1 MDHEN, CDR2 SYDVKM. CDR3 length equals 14 residues. Between the trimmed V and J ends, which lost 3 bases and 6 bases, there was a span of 12 bases. In nucleotides, the CDR3 is TGTGCCAGCAGTTTCCCCAGGGCGGGAAACATTCAGTACTTC. It encodes CASSFPRAGNIQYF.

The CDR3 nucleotides read TGTGCCAGCAGTGCGGGGAGCGGGACGAAATTGTACAATGAGCAGTTCTTC. Translation gives CASSAGSGTKLYNEQFF. The chain is built from TRBV6-1 and TRBJ2-1; 7 bases align to TRBD2. The germline CDR1 and CDR2 sequences are MNHNS and SASEGT. The J segment lost 4 bases and the V segment lost 4 bases, leaving 13 bases of the junction unmatched. This CDR3 contains 17 residues.

This clonotype was seen just once. J is TRBJ1-4 and V is TRBV20-1; 7 bases fit TRBD1. The V gene end was trimmed by 3 bases and the J gene end by 5 bases; junction bases not matched to a gene: 6. The CDR3 spans 14 residues. Looked up from germline, CDR1 is DFQATT and CDR2 is SNEGSKA (reference sequence). The CDR3 DNA follows: TGCAGTGCTAGTAGACAGGGTCGGAATGAAAAACTGTTTTTT. Translating it yields CSASRQGRNEKLFF.

This clonotype was picked up a small number of times. The chain combines TRBV5-6 with TRBJ2-5, with D hard to call. The germline CDR1 and CDR2 sequences are SGHDT and YYEEEE. This CDR3 has 11 residues. V lost 3 bases and J 6 bases, leaving 6 bases between the germline ends. The CDR3 sequence is CASSSQKTQYF. In DNA, the CDR3 is TGTGCCAGCAGCTCCCAGAAGACCCAGTACTTC.

The chain uses TRBV20-1 and TRBJ2-3, with 7 bases aligning to TRBD2. Germline V CDR1 and CDR2: DFQATT, SNEGSKA (reference sequence). V dropped 6 bases and J dropped 2; count of bases not matched to a gene: 8. CDR3 length equals 14 residues. The CDR3 reads CSARLATNTDTQYF. The CDR3 bases are TGCAGTGCCAGACTAGCTACTAACACAGATACGCAGTATTTT.

The J gene is TRBJ2-1, the V gene TRBV10-3; TRBD2 aligns across 10 bases. In germline, CDR1 is ENHRY, CDR2 SYGVKD. CDR3 length equals 16 residues. V was pared by 4 bases and J by 2 bases, with 5 bases of the junction left unmatched. CDR3 nucleotide sequence: TGTGCCATCAGTGGGAGCGGGGGGGCCCCCTACAATGAGCAGTTCTTC. It is translated as CAISGSGGAPYNEQFF.

The J gene is TRBJ2-7, the V gene TRBV2; 9 bases are a match to TRBD1. The CDR3 totals 14 residues. V trimming: 10 bases; J trimming: 6 bases; junction bases outside the gene matches: 13. CDR1 and CDR2 from the germline V gene are SNHLY and FYNNEI. The CDR3 spells CATKRDRDLGEQYF. As DNA, the CDR3 is TGTGCCACCAAAAGGGACAGGGATTTAGGCGAGCAGTACTTC.

The rearrangement links TRBV9 to TRBJ1-4; TRBD1 agrees at 8 bases. The V and J ends lost 3 bases and 8 bases, in that order; junction bases with no gene match: 9. The CDR3 consists of 15 residues. Germline CDR1 and CDR2: SGDLS and YYNGEE. CDR3 loop: CASSALQGGREKLFF. CDR3 sequence (DNA): TGTGCCAGCAGCGCGCTACAGGGGGGACGGGAAAAACTGTTTTTT.

The genes are TRBV15 and TRBJ2-7, with D hard to call. The better agreement between TRBJ2-5 and the DNA end casts doubt on the J call. Germline-derived CDR1 and CDR2 are LNHNV and YYDKDF (reference sequence). The CDR3 consists of 14 residues. CDR3 sequence (DNA): TGTGCCACCAGCAGAGGAAGGGCTGGGGAGACCCAGTACTTC. Its translation: CATSRGRAGETQYF.

The chain combines TRBV5-4 with TRBJ2-3, with 8 bases aligning to TRBD2. This CDR3 has 16 amino acids. CDR1 is SGHNT, CDR2 YYREEE, per germline (reference sequence). V gave up 3 bases and J gave up 2 bases; unmatched junction bases: 8. CDR3 in DNA: TGTGCCAGCAGCTCAGACTGGCGGGGGGACACAGATACGCAGTATTTT. It is translated as CASSSDWRGDTDTQYF.

This clonotype has more than one count but fewer than ten. V and J are TRBV11-2 and TRBJ2-7, with 7 bases fitting TRBD1. Looked up from germline, CDR1 is SGHAT and CDR2 is FQNNGV. Trimming took 5 bases from V and 6 from J; bases not matched to a gene: 10. The CDR3 is 14 residues long. DNA of the CDR3: TGTGCCAGCAGCCCCGGGACAGCTTCTGGCGAGCAGTACTTC. It specifies CASSPGTASGEQYF. Using reference TRBV11-2 and TRBJ2-7 for the parts outside the CDR3, the full variable domain is EAGVAQSPRYKIIEKRQSVAFWCNPISGHATLYWYQQILGQGPKLLIQFQNNGVVDDSQLPKDRFSAERLKGVDSTLKIQPAKLEDSAVYLCASSPGTASGEQYFGPGTRLTVT.

This chain connects TRBV18 to TRBJ2-1, with D possibly TRBD1 on 5 matching bases. Trimming took 4 bases from V and 7 from J, leaving 20 bases between them. Germline values: CDR1 KGHSH, CDR2 LQKENI. The CDR3 loop spans 16 amino acids. In DNA, the CDR3 is TGTGCCAGCTCACGAGACAGCCCCAATCTGCCTAATGAGCAGTTCTTC. This codes for CASSRDSPNLPNEQFF. Based on the CDR3 plus reference TRBV18 and TRBJ2-1, the full variable domain is NAGVMQNPRHLVRRRGQEARLRCSPMKGHSHVYWYRQLPEEGLKFMVYLQKENIIDESGMPKERFSAEFPKEGPSILRIQQVVRGDSAAYFCASSRDSPNLPNEQFFGPGTRLTVL.

The chain employs TRBV4-1 and TRBJ1-2; D is ambiguous. From germline, CDR1 is MGHRA and CDR2 YSYEKL. The V and J ends lost 1 base and 2 bases respectively, with 8 bases between them. This CDR3 region has 14 residues. The CDR3 region is CASSQVAKNYGYTF. CDR3 DNA sequence: TGCGCCAGCAGCCAAGTTGCAAAGAACTATGGCTACACCTTC.

Points on this clonotype: An end of the junction does not agree with germline; a read error may underlie this. The chain joins TRBV27 to TRBJ2-7; D perhaps matches TRBD1 (6 bases). The CDR3 has 16 residues. CDR1 MNHEY and CDR2 SMNVEV come from the germline V gene (reference sequence). The DNA of the CDR3 is TGTGCCAGCAGTTTTAGGGGGACGGACAGCTCCGACGAGCAGTACTTC. It specifies CASSFRGTDSSDEQYF.